The 20 T cell receptor beta chains in this list originate from one sample, sequenced in a study of lymphopenia after photon versus proton radiotherapy. Using immunoSEQ multiplex PCR, the repertoire was profiled, and TCRdb retains in-frame clones only, with some absent. The sample yields more than 80,000 clones, around 83% seen once. The starting material was peripheral blood, obtained from a patient treated with proton-based radiotherapy. These receptor sequences come from a man between 60 and 70 years old with pancreatic cancer.

The chain combines TRBV11-2 with TRBJ2-1; TRBD2 matches at 8 bases. Germline assignment: CDR1 SGHAT and CDR2 FQNNGV. The V and J ends lost 5 bases and 0 bases, in that order; junction bases with no gene match: 3. The CDR3 has 15 amino acids. The CDR3, as DNA: TGTGCCAGCAGCCGTAGCGGGACCTCCTACAATGAGCAGTTCTTC. Its translation is CASSRSGTSYNEQFF.

The chain recombines TRBV19 with TRBJ1-5; D remains unclear. The germline gives CDR1 LNHDA, CDR2 SQIVND (reference sequence). V dropped 3 bases and J dropped 9 bases, with 15 bases sitting between them. The CDR3 has 14 amino acids. The CDR3: CASSIYGHNGPQHF. CDR3 nucleotide sequence: TGTGCCAGTAGTATTTACGGGCACAATGGGCCCCAGCATTTT.

Of note for this clone: At one end the junction does not follow the germline gene, possibly because of a read error. The chain links TRBV2 to TRBJ2-7; the D is unclear. Germline CDR1 is SNHLY and CDR2 is FYNNEI. CDR3 length equals 15 residues. The CDR3 reads CASSEQERPEPHVGF. CDR3 coding DNA: TGTGCCAGCAGTGAACAGGAAAGGCCAGAACCTCACGTGGGGTTC.

CDR3 bases: TGTGCCAGCAGCTTGGGGTACAGAGACACCGGGGAGCTGTTTTTT. Amino acid sequence: CASSLGYRDTGELFF. V is TRBV5-8 and J is TRBJ2-2; D unclear. The germline gives CDR1 SGHTS, CDR2 YDEGEE. This CDR3 spans 15 amino acids. The V end lost 0 bases, the J end lost 3 bases, and 9 bases lay between the germline ends.

The chain carries TRBV6-5 and TRBJ1-3; D unclear. In germline, CDR1 is MNHEY, CDR2 SVGAGI. V lost 7 bases and J lost 0, with 13 bases in between. The CDR3 covers 15 residues. This chain's CDR3 is CASTLDRSSGNTIYF. The CDR3 coding sequence is TGTGCCAGCACCTTAGACCGGAGCTCTGGAAACACCATATATTTT.

The J gene is TRBJ1-4, the V gene TRBV6-5; 7 bases agree with TRBD1. V trimming: 6 bases; J trimming: 3 bases; junction bases outside the gene matches: 4. The CDR3 length is 14 residues. Germline values: CDR1 MNHEY, CDR2 SVGAGI. As DNA, the CDR3 is TGTGCCAGCAGGCCAGGGGGAGCTAATGAAAAACTGTTTTTT. It codes for CASRPGGANEKLFF.

This clone was found once. The chain carries TRBV6-1 and TRBJ2-7, with 14 positions matching TRBD2. Germline CDR1 reads MNHNS; CDR2 reads SASEGT. CDR3 length: 15 residues. Unmatched junction bases numbered 2, after V lost 4 bases and J lost 3 bases. CDR3 sequence reads: CASSGGTSGSYEQYF. The CDR3 coding sequence is TGTGCCAGCAGTGGTGGGACTAGCGGGAGCTACGAGCAGTACTTC.

This chain uses TRBV19 with TRBJ2-5; 8 nucleotides match TRBD1. The CDR3 is 16 amino acids. The germline V gene has CDR1 LNHDA and CDR2 SQIVND (reference sequence). V lost 2 bases, J lost 4 bases, and 9 bases stayed unmatched. CDR3 residues: CASSIRQGLYGETQYF. The CDR3 nucleotides are TGTGCCAGTAGTATACGACAGGGGTTATATGGAGAGACCCAGTACTTC.

J is TRBJ2-3 and V is TRBV30, with a possible D match to TRBD2 (5 bases). The CDR3 is made up of 11 amino acids. Trimming pared 2 bases from V and 8 bases from J, leaving 8 bases between. CDR1 is GTSNPN, CDR2 SVGIG, per germline (reference sequence). The CDR3, as DNA: TGTGCCTGGAGTTCCGAGGGTACGCAGTATTTT. Translating gives CAWSSEGTQYF.

The chain recombines TRBV5-6 with TRBJ2-5; 7 nucleotides agree with TRBD2. Germline lookup yields CDR1 SGHDT and CDR2 YYEEEE. This CDR3 spans 15 amino acids. The V and J ends lost 2 bases and 3 bases, in that order; junction bases with no gene match: 7. CDR3 residues: CASSLPGGGKETQYF. CDR3 sequence (DNA): TGTGCCAGCAGCTTACCGGGAGGAGGAAAAGAGACCCAGTACTTC.

Here the CDR3 reads CASSLLPGQATYEQYF. Written as DNA, the CDR3 is TGTGCCAGCAGCTTACTCCCGGGACAGGCAACATACGAGCAGTACTTC. The chain couples TRBV7-9 to TRBJ2-7; 8 bases map to TRBD1. CDR3 size: 16 residues. V was clipped by 2 bases and J by 4 bases; unmatched bases: 10. Germline V gene lookup returns CDR1 SEHNR and CDR2 FQNEAQ (reference sequence).

This clone showed up just a few times. The rearrangement links TRBV6-6 to TRBJ1-5, with a possible D match to TRBD1 (5 bases). Germline CDR1 is MNHNY and CDR2 is SVGAGI (reference sequence). V lost 6 bases to trimming and J lost 11 bases, with 20 bases between them. The CDR3 covers 14 residues. Written as DNA, the CDR3 is TGTGCCAGCAGGGACTCCGGGACCCCATCGGCCCAGCATTTT. It yields the protein CASRDSGTPSAQHF.

The V and J genes are TRBV11-1 and TRBJ2-3; possibly TRBD2 for D (6 bases). This CDR3 comprises 15 residues. V lost 5 bases and J lost 0, with 12 bases in between. CDR1 SGHAT and CDR2 FQDESV come from the germline V gene (reference sequence). The CDR3 loop reads CASSAQRVSTDTQYF. The CDR3 bases are TGTGCCAGCAGCGCCCAGCGGGTTAGCACAGATACGCAGTATTTT.

The genes are TRBV5-1 and TRBJ2-1, with TRBD1 matching 7 bases. V lost 3 bases and J lost 10; bases outside the gene matches: 16. The CDR3 length is 16 residues. The germline V gene encodes CDR1 SGHRS and CDR2 YFSETQ. This CDR3 is CASSSDTGTALGEQFF. In DNA, the CDR3 is TGCGCCAGCAGCTCAGATACCGGGACAGCCCTCGGCGAGCAGTTCTTC.

This clone was seen only once. The V call is TRBV7-3, the J call TRBJ2-6; D ambiguous. The CDR3 contains 15 residues. V was pared by 3 bases and J by 6 bases, with 12 bases between. The germline V gene encodes CDR1 SGHTA and CDR2 FQGTGA. The CDR3 reads CASSFVGLEANVLTF. The CDR3 bases are TGTGCCAGCAGCTTCGTCGGTCTAGAGGCCAACGTCCTGACTTTC.

CDR3 loop: CASSATGTYYEQYF. The CDR3 DNA reads TGTGCCAGTAGTGCGACCGGGACTTATTACGAGCAGTACTTC. The chain combines TRBV19 with TRBJ2-7; TRBD2 is a possible D gene (6 bases). Trimming took 5 bases from V and 4 from J, leaving 15 bases between them. Germline assignment: CDR1 LNHDA and CDR2 SQIVND (reference sequence). The CDR3 is 14 residues long. The variable domain in full, with the rest retrieved from reference TRBV19 and TRBJ2-7, is DGGITQSPKYLFRKEGQNVTLSCEQNLNHDAMYWYRQDPGQGLRLIYYSQIVNDFQKGDIAEGYSVSREKKESFPLTVTSAQKNPTAFYLCASSATGTYYEQYFGPGTRLTVT.

This clone was seen once. CDR3 in amino acids: CASTPTGTEQYF. CDR3 nucleotide sequence: TGTGCCAGCACCCCGACAGGAACCGAGCAGTACTTC. The chain employs TRBV2 and TRBJ2-7, with a weak D call TRBD1 (6 bases). V was shortened by 7 bases and J by 6 bases, with 13 bases between the two germline ends. Germline loops: CDR1 SNHLY, CDR2 FYNNEI. This CDR3 is 12 amino acids long.

V is TRBV7-9 and J is TRBJ2-2; 10 bases are shared with TRBD1. Germline CDR1 reads SEHNR; CDR2 reads FQNEAQ (reference sequence). V lost 2 bases to trimming and J lost 1 base; unmatched junction nucleotides: 4. The CDR3 has 17 residues. CDR3 sequence (DNA): TGTGCCAGCAGCTTACCGGGACAGGGGTTGAACACCGGGGAGCTGTTTTTT. It is translated as CASSLPGQGLNTGELFF.

This chain uses TRBV29-1 with TRBJ2-1, with a tentative D call TRBD2 (7 bases). The V gene's germline CDR1 is SQVTM and CDR2 ANQGSEA. The CDR3 spans 14 residues. Trimming stripped 4 bases from V and 6 bases from J, with 16 bases between. The CDR3 region has the DNA TGCAGCGTTGTAGGGGGGGCCCTCATCAATGAGCAGTTCTTC. Its protein product is CSVVGGALINEQFF.

V is TRBV7-2 and J is TRBJ2-1; 7 nucleotides agree with TRBD1. V lost 4 bases to trimming and J lost 0 bases; unmatched junction nucleotides: 9. Per germline, CDR1 SGHTA and CDR2 FQGNSA. CDR3 length equals 17 residues. CDR3 residues: CASSSYPRGNSYNEQFF. CDR3 nucleotides: TGTGCCAGCAGCTCATACCCCAGGGGGAACTCCTACAATGAGCAGTTCTTC.